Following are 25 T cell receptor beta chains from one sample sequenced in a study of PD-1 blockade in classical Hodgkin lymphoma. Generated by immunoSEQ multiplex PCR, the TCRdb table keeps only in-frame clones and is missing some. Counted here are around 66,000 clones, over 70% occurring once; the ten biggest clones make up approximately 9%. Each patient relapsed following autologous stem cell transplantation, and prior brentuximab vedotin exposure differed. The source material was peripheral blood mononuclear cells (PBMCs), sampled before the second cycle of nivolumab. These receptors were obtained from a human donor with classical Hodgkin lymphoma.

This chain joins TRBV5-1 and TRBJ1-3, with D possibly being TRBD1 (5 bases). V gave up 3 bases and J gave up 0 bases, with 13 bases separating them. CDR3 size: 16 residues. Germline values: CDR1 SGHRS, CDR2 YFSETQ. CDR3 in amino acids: CASSSQGPFSGNTIYF. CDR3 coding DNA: TGCGCCAGCAGCTCTCAGGGACCATTCTCTGGAAACACCATATATTTT.

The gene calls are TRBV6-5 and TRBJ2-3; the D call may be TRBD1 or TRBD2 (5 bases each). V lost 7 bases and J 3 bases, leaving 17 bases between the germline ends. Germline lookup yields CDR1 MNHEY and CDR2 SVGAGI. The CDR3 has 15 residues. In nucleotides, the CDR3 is TGTGCCAGCACCCTCTTGGGGGTACAAACAGATACGCAGTATTTT. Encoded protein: CASTLLGVQTDTQYF.

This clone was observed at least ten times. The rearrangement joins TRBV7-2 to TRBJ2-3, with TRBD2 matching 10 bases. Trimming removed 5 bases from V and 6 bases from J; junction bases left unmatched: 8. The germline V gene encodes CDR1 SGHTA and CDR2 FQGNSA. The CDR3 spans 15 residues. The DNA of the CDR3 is TGTGCCAGCAGCGTGCTAGCGGGAGCCCCCGATACGCAGTATTTT. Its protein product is CASSVLAGAPDTQYF.

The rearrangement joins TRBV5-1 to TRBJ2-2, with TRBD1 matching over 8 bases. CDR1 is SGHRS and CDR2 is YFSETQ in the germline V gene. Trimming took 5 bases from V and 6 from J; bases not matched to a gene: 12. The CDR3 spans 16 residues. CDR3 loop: CASRPQTGVGAGELFF. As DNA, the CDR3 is TGCGCCAGCAGACCCCAGACAGGGGTTGGGGCCGGGGAGCTGTTTTTT.

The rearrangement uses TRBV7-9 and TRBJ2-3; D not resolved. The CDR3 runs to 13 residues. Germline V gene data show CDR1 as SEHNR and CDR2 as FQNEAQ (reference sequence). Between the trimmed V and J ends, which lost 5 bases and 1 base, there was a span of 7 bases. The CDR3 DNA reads TGTGCCAGCAGCCAATCACGCACAGATACGCAGTATTTT. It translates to CASSQSRTDTQYF.

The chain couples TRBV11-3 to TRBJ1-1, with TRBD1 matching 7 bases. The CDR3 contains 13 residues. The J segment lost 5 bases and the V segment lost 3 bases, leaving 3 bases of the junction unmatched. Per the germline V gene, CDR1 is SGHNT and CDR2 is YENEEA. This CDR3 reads CASSFRGSTEAFF. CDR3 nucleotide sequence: TGTGCCAGCAGCTTCAGGGGGTCTACTGAAGCTTTCTTT.

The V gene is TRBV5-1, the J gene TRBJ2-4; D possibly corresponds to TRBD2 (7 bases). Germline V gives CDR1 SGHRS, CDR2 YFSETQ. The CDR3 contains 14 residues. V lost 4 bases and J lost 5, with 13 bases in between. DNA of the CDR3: TGCGCCAGCAGCACCGCGGGGGCTCAAAACATTCAGTACTTC. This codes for CASSTAGAQNIQYF.

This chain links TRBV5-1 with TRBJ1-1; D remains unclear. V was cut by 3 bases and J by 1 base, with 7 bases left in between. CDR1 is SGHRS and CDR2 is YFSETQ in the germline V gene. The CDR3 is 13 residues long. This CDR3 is CASSWGPNTEAFF. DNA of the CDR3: TGCGCCAGCAGCTGGGGTCCGAACACTGAAGCTTTCTTT.

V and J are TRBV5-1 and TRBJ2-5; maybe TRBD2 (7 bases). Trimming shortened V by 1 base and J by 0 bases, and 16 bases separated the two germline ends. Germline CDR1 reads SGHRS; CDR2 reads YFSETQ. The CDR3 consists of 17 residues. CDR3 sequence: CASSLLGGPQYQETQYF. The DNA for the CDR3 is TGCGCCAGCAGCTTGCTGGGGGGGCCCCAGTACCAAGAGACCCAGTACTTC.

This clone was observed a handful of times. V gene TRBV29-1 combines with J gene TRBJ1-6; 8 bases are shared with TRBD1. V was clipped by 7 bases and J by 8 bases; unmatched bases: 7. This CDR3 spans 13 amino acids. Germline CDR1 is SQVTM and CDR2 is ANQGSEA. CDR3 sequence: CSAATGVDSPLHF. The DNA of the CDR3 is TGCAGCGCCGCGACAGGGGTTGATTCACCCCTCCACTTT.

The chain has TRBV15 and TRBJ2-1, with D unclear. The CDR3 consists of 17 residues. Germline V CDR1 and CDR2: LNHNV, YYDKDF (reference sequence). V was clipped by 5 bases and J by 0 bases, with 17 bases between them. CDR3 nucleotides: TGTGCCACCAGCCCTTACGACACGCTACCCTCCTACAATGAGCAGTTCTTC. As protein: CATSPYDTLPSYNEQFF.

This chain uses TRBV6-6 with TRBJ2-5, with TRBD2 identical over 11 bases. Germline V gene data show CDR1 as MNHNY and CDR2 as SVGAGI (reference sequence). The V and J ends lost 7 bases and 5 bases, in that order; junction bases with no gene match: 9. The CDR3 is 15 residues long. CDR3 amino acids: CASTDSGGALETQYF. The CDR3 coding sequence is TGTGCCAGCACTGATAGCGGGGGGGCTCTGGAGACCCAGTACTTC.

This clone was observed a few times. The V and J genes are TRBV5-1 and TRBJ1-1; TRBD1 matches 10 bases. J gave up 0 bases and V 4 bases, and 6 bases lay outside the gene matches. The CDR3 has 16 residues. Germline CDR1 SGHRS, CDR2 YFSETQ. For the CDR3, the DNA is TGCGCCAGCAGCCCGGACAGGGGGAGCATGAACACTGAAGCTTTCTTT. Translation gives CASSPDRGSMNTEAFF.

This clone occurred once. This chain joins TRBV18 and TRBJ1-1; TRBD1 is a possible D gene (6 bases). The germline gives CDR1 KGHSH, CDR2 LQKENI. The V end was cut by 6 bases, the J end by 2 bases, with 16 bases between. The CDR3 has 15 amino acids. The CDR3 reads CASSDLWGGNTEAFF. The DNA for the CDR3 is TGTGCCAGCTCCGACTTATGGGGGGGCAACACTGAAGCTTTCTTT.

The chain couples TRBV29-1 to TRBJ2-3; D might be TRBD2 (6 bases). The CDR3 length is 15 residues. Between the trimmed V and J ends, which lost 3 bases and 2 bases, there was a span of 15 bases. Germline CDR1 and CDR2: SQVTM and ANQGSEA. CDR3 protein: CSVEASVSPTDTQYF. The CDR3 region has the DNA TGCAGCGTTGAGGCTAGCGTAAGTCCCACAGATACGCAGTATTTT.

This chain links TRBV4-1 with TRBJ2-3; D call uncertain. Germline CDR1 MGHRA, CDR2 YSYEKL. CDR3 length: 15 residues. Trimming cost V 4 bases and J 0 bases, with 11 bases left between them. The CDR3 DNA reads TGCGCCAGCAGCCCAGTTAACCCCAGCACAGATACGCAGTATTTT. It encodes CASSPVNPSTDTQYF.

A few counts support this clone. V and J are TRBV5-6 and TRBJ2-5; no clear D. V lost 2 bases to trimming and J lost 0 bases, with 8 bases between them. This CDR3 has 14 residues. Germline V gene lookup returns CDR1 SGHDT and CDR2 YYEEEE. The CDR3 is CASSFYGHQETQYF. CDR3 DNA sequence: TGTGCCAGCAGCTTCTATGGACACCAAGAGACCCAGTACTTC.

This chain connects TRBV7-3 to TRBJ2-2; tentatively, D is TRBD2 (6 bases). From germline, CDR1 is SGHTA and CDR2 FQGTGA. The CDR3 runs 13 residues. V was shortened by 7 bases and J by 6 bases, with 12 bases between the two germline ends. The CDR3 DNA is TGTGCCAGCACCCGGCCGGGGGCCGGGGAGCTGTTTTTT. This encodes CASTRPGAGELFF.

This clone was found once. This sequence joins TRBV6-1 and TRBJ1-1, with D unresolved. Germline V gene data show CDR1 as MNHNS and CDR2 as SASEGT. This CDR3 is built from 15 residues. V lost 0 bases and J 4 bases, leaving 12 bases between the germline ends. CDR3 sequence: CASSEAIGVVTEAFF. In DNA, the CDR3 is TGTGCCAGCAGTGAAGCGATCGGGGTTGTCACTGAAGCTTTCTTT.

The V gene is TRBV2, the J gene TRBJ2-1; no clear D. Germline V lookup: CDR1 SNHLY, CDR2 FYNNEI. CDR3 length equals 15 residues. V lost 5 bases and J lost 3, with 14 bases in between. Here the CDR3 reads CASSLGPSIYNEQFF. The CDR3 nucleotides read TGTGCCAGCAGTCTTGGACCATCCATCTACAATGAGCAGTTCTTC. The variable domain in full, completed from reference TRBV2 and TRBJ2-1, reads EPEVTQTPSHQVTQMGQEVILRCVPISNHLYFYWYRQILGQKVEFLVSFYNNEISEKSEIFDDQFSVERPDGSNFTLKIRSTKLEDSAMYFCASSLGPSIYNEQFFGPGTRLTVL.

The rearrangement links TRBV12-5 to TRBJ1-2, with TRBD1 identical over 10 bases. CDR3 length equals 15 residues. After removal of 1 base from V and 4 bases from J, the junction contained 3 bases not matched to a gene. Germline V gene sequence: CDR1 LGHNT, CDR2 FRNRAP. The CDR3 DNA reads TGTGCTAGTGGTTTGGGACAGGGGGCCGGCTATGGCTACACCTTC. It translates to CASGLGQGAGYGYTF. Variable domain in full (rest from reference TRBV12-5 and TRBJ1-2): DARVTQTPRHKVTEMGQEVTMRCQPILGHNTVFWYRQTMMQGLELLAYFRNRAPLDDSGMPKDRFSAEMPDATLATLKIQPSEPRDSAVYFCASGLGQGAGYGYTFGSGTRLTVV.

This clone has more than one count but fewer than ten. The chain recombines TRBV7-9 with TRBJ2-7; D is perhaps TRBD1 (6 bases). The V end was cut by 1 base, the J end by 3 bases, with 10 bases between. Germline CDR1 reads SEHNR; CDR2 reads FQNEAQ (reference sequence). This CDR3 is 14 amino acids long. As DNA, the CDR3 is TGTGCCAGCAGCTTAGGGGCAGGGGACTACGAGCAGTACTTC. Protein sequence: CASSLGAGDYEQYF.

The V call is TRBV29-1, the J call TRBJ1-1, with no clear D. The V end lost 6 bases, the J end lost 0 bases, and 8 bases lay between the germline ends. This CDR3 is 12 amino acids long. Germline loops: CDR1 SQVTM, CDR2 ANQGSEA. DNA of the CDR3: TGCAGCGTAACAGATCTGAACACTGAAGCTTTCTTT. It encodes CSVTDLNTEAFF.

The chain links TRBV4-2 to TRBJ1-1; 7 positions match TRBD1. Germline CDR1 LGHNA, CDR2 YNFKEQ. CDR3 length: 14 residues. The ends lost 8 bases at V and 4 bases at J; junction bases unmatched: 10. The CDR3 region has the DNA TGTGCCAGCCGTCAAGGGGGCTCGAGCACTGAAGCTTTCTTT. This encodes CASRQGGSSTEAFF.

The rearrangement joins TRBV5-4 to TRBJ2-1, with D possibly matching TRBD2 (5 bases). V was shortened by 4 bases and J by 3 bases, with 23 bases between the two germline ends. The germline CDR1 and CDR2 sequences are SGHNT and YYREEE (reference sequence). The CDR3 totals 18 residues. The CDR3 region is CASSDAPGSASGYNEQFF. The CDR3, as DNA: TGTGCCAGCAGCGATGCACCGGGGTCCGCGTCGGGCTACAATGAGCAGTTCTTC. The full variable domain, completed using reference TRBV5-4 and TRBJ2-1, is ETGVTQSPTHLIKTRGQQVTLRCSSQSGHNTVSWYQQALGQGPQFIFQYYREEENGRGNFPPRFSGLQFPNYSSELNVNALELDDSALYLCASSDAPGSASGYNEQFFGPGTRLTVL.